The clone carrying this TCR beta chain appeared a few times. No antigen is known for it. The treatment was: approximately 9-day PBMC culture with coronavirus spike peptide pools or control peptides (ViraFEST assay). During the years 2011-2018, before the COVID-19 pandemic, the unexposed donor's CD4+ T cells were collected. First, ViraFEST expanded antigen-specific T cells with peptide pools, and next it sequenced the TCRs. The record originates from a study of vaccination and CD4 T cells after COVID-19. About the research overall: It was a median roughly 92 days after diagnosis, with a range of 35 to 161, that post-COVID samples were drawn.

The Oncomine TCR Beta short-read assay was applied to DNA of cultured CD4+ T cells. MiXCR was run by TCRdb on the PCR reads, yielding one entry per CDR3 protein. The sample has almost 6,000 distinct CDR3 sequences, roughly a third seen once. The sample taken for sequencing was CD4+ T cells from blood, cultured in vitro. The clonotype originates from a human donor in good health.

Written as DNA, the CDR3 is TGTGCCAGCAGTGTTCGGGACTTGAACACTGAAGCTTTCTTT. Translated, it gives CASSVRDLNTEAFF. This sequence joins TRBV12-3 or TRBV12-4 and TRBJ1-1; weak D call: TRBD1 (5 bases). CDR3 length: 14 amino acids. The V and J ends lost 5 bases and 0 bases respectively, with 10 bases between them.